Below, 4 T cell receptor beta chains from the same sample are listed, as sequenced in a study of Ad26.COV2.S vaccination and SARS-CoV-2 variants. Treatment described: around 19 received Ad26.COV2.S at low or high dose, single or two shots; 5 received placebo; per-sample allocation not given. It was on day 63 after the first vaccine or placebo injection that samples were taken. Sequencing used immunoSEQ multiplex PCR; TCRdb keeps in-frame clones, though not all of them. The sample contains about 420,000 clones, 88% of which appear only once. The source was peripheral blood, collected in a trial of Ad26.COV2.S vaccine versus placebo. The receptors here all came from a person between 18 and 65 years old who received the Ad26.COV2.S COVID-19 vaccine or a placebo.

The chain is built from TRBV6-5 and TRBJ2-7, with 7 bases lining up with TRBD1. The CDR3 totals 14 residues. CDR1 and CDR2 (germline): MNHEY, SVGAGI. The ends lost 2 bases at V and 4 bases at J; junction bases unmatched: 5. The CDR3 loop is CASSYIGRGYEQYF. The CDR3 DNA follows: TGTGCCAGCAGTTACATCGGCAGGGGGTACGAGCAGTACTTC.

This chain links TRBV6-2 or TRBV6-3 with TRBJ2-1; 10 bases agree with TRBD1. V lost 5 bases to trimming and J lost 15 bases; unmatched junction nucleotides: 13. Germline V lookup: CDR1 MNHEY, CDR2 SVGEGT. The CDR3 length is 14 residues. The CDR3: CASSRDRGRWMAFF. CDR3 DNA sequence: TGTGCCAGCAGTAGGGACAGGGGCCGATGGATGGCGTTCTTC.

The V call is TRBV5-1, the J call TRBJ1-4; D not resolved. V was cut by 1 base and J by 6 bases, with 4 bases left in between. The germline V gene encodes CDR1 SGHRS and CDR2 YFSETQ. This CDR3 contains 12 residues. The CDR3 spells CASSLTDEKLFF. The DNA of the CDR3 is TGCGCCAGCAGCTTGACGGATGAAAAACTGTTTTTT. Drawing the rest from reference TRBV5-1 and TRBJ1-4, the complete variable domain is KAGVTQTPRYLIKTRGQQVTLSCSPISGHRSVSWYQQTPGQGLQFLFEYFSETQRNKGNFPGRFSGRQFSNSRSEMNVSTLELGDSALYLCASSLTDEKLFFGSGTQLSVL.

This sequence joins TRBV5-1 and TRBJ2-7, with a possible D match to TRBD2 (6 bases). V gave up 0 bases and J gave up 5 bases, with 18 bases separating them. This CDR3 is built from 16 residues. Per germline, CDR1 SGHRS and CDR2 YFSETQ. Written as DNA, the CDR3 is TGCGCCAGCAGCTTGGTCGGGGACGGGGGTGTCGACGAGCAGTACTTC. Translation: CASSLVGDGGVDEQYF. Based on the CDR3 plus reference TRBV5-1 and TRBJ2-7, the full variable domain is KAGVTQTPRYLIKTRGQQVTLSCSPISGHRSVSWYQQTPGQGLQFLFEYFSETQRNKGNFPGRFSGRQFSNSRSEMNVSTLELGDSALYLCASSLVGDGGVDEQYFGPGTRLTVT.